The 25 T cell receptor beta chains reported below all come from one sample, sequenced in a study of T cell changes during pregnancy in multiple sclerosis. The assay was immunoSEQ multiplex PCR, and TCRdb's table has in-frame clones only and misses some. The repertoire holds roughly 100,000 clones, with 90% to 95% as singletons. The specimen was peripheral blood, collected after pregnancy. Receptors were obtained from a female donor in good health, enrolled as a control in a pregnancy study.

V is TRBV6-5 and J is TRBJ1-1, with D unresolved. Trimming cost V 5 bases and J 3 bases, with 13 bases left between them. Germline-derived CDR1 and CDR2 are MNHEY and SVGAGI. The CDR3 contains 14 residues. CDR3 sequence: CASSESQRDTEAFF. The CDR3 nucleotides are TGTGCCAGCAGTGAAAGCCAGAGGGACACTGAAGCTTTCTTT.

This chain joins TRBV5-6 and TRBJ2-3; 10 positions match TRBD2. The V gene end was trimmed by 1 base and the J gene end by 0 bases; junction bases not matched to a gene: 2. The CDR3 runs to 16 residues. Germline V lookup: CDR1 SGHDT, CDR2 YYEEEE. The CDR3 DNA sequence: TGTGCCAGCAGCTTGACAGCGGGGGGGAGCACAGATACGCAGTATTTT. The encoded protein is CASSLTAGGSTDTQYF.

The CDR3 here is CALDRGPGNTIYF. The DNA of the CDR3 is TGTGCCTTGGACAGGGGCCCTGGAAACACCATATATTTT. The chain has TRBV30 and TRBJ1-3, with 9 bases matching TRBD1. This CDR3 spans 13 amino acids. CDR1 GTSNPN and CDR2 SVGIG come from the germline V gene (reference sequence). The trim removed 7 bases at V and 2 bases at J, leaving 3 bases unmatched.

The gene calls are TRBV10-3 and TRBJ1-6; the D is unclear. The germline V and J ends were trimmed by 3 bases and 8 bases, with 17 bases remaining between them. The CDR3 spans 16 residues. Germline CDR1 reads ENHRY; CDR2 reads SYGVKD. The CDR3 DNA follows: TGTGCCATCAGTGACTCCCGACCGGGAGGGCATTCACCCCTCCACTTT. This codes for CAISDSRPGGHSPLHF.

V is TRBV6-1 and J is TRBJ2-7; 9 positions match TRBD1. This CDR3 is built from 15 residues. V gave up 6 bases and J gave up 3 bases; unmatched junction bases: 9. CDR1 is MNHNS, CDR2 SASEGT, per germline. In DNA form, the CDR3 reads TGTGCCAGCAGCACTCCCGGGACAGGGCTCTACGAGCAGTACTTC. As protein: CASSTPGTGLYEQYF.

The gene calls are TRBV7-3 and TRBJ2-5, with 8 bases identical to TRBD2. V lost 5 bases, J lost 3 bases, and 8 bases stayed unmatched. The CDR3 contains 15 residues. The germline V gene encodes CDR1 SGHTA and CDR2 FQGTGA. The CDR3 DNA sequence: TGTGCCAGCAGCCTCGGACTAGCCAAAAAAGAGACCCAGTACTTC. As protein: CASSLGLAKKETQYF.

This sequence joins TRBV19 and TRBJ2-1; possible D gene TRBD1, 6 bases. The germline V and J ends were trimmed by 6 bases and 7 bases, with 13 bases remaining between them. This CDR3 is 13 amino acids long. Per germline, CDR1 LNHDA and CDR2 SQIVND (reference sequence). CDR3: CASRVDRWNEQFF. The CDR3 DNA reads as TGTGCCAGTAGGGTAGACAGGTGGAATGAGCAGTTCTTC.

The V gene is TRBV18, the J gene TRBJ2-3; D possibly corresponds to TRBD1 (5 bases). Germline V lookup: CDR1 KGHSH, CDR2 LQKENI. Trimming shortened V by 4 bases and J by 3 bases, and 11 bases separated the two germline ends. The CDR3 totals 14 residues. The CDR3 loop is CASSLQRGTDTQYF. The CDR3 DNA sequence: TGTGCCAGCTCACTACAAAGGGGAACAGATACGCAGTATTTT.

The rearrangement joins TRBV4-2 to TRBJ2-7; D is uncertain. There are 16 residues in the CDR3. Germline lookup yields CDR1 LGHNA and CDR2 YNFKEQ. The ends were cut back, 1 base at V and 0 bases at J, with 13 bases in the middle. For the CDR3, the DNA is TGTGCCAGCAGCCAAGCTGCACTGCAGGACTCCTACGAGCAGTACTTC. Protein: CASSQAALQDSYEQYF.

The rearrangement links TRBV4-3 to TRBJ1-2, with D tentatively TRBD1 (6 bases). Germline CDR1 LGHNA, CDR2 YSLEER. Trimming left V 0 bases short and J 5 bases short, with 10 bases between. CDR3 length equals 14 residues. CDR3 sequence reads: CASSQDQGRYGYTF. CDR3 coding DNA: TGCGCCAGCAGCCAAGATCAGGGGCGGTATGGCTACACCTTC.

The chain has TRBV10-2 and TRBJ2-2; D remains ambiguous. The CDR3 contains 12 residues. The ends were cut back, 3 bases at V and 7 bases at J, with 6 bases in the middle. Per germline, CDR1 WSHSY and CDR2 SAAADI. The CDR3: CASSDELGELFF. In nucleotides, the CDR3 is TGCGCCAGCAGTGATGAACTCGGGGAGCTGTTTTTT.

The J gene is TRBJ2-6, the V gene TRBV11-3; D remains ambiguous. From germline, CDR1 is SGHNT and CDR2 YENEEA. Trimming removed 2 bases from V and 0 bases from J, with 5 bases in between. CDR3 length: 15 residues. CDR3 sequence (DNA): TGTGCCAGCAGCTTATCCGTCTCTGGGGCCAACGTCCTGACTTTC. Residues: CASSLSVSGANVLTF.

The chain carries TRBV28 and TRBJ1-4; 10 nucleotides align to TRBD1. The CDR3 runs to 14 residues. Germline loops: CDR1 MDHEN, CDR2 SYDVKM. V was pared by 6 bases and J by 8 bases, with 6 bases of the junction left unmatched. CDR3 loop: CASRSGTGVEKLFF. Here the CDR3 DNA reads TGTGCCAGCAGATCCGGGACAGGGGTCGAAAAACTGTTTTTT.

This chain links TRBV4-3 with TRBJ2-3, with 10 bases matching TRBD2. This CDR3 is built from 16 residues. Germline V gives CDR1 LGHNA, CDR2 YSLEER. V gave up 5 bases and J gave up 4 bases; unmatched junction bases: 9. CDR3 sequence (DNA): TGCGCCAGCAGCAAGGAGAGCGGGGGGGCCGCAGATACGCAGTATTTT. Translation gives CASSKESGGAADTQYF.

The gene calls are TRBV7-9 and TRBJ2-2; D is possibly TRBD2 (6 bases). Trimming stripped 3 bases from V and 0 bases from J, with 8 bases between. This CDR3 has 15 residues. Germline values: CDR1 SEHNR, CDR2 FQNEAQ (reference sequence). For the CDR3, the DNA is TGTGCCAGCAGCTTTCGGGGGTCGAACACCGGGGAGCTGTTTTTT. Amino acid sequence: CASSFRGSNTGELFF.

The CDR3 bases are TGTGCCAGCTCGCGGGGACAGGGCTACGAGCAGTACTTC. This sequence encodes CASSRGQGYEQYF. The rearrangement joins TRBV18 to TRBJ2-7; 9 nucleotides line up with TRBD1. CDR1 and CDR2 (germline): KGHSH, LQKENI. CDR3 length: 13 residues. V gave up 6 bases and J gave up 3 bases; unmatched junction bases: 3.

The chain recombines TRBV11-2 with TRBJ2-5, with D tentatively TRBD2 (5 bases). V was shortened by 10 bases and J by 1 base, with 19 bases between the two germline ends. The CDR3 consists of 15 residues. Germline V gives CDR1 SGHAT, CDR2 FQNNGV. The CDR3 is CATGRRMAPQETQYF. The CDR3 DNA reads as TGTGCCACCGGTCGGAGGATGGCTCCCCAAGAGACCCAGTACTTC.

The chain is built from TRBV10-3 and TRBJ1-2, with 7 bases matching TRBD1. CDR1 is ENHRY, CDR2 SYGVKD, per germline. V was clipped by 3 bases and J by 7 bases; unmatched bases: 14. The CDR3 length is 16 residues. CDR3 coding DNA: TGTGCCATCAGTGACCCTAGGGCCCAGGGGGTCGGTGGCTACACCTTC. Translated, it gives CAISDPRAQGVGGYTF.

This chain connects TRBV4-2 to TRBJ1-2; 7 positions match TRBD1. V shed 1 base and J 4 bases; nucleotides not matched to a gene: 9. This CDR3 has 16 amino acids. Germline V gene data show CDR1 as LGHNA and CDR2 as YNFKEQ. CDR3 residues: CASSQVGTQGGYGYTF. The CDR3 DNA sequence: TGTGCCAGCAGCCAAGTCGGGACCCAGGGGGGCTATGGCTACACCTTC.

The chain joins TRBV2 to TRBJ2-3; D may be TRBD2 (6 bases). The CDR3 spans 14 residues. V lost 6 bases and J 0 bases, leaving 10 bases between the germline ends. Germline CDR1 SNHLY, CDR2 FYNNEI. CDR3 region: CASRPGLSTDTQYF. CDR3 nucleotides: TGTGCCAGCAGGCCGGGACTTAGCACAGATACGCAGTATTTT.

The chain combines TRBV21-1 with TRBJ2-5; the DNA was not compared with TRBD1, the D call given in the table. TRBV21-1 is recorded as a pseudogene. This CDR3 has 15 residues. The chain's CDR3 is CASSAWTWDRETQYF. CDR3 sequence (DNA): TGTGCCAGCAGCGCATGGACTTGGGACAGGGAGACCCAGTACTTC.

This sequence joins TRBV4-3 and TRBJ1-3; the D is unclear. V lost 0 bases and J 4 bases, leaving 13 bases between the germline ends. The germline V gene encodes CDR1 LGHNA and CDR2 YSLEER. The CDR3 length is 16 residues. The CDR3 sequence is CASSQDRAGNGNTIYF. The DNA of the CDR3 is TGCGCCAGCAGCCAAGATAGGGCCGGGAACGGAAACACCATATATTTT.

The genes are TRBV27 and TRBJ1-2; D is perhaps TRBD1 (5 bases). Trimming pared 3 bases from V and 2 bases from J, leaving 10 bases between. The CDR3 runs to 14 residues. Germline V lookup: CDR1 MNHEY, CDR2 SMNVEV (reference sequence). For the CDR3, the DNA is TGTGCCAGCAGTTTGGCAGGGAGGAACTATGGCTACACCTTC. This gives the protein CASSLAGRNYGYTF.

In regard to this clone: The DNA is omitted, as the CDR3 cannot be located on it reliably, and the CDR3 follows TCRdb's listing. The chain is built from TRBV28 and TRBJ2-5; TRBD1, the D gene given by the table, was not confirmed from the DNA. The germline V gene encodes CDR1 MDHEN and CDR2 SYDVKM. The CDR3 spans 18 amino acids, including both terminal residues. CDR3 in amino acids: CASSSTGGAGSFLETQYF.

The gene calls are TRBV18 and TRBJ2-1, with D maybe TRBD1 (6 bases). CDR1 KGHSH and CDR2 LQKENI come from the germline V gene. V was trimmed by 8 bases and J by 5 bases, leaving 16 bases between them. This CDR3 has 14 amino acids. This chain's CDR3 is CASTLTGSHNEQFF. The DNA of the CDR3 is TGTGCCAGCACCTTGACAGGCAGCCACAATGAGCAGTTCTTC.